This entry lists 22 T cell receptor beta chains sequenced from one sample in a study of cytomegalovirus exposure and HLA in healthy donors. Researchers ran the PCR with 60 Vbeta and 13 Jbeta primers. Method: immunoSEQ multiplex PCR; TCRdb's copy keeps in-frame clones and lacks some. Of roughly 220,000 clones in the sample, 80% to 85% are singletons; the top ten hold 2.7%. Sequenced: PBMCs. These receptors all come from a woman in her 40s in good health and CMV-seronegative.

This clone came up a few times. This CDR3 is CATSRVRTSQYNEQFF. Here the CDR3 DNA reads TGTGCCACCAGCAGAGTGCGGACTAGCCAGTACAATGAGCAGTTCTTC. The chain recombines TRBV15 with TRBJ2-1; 8 bases are shared with TRBD2. Germline CDR1 reads LNHNV; CDR2 reads YYDKDF (reference sequence). CDR3 size: 16 residues. The V gene end was trimmed by 1 base and the J gene end by 4 bases; junction bases not matched to a gene: 6.

The J gene is TRBJ2-2, the V gene TRBV11-3, with D perhaps TRBD1 (6 bases). Germline V gives CDR1 SGHNT, CDR2 YENEEA. Trimming took 4 bases from V and 2 from J, leaving 17 bases between them. The CDR3 extends over 17 amino acids. In DNA, the CDR3 is TGTGCCAGCAGCTCCTCCTTACAGGGAGCCAACACCGGGGAGCTGTTTTTT. It specifies CASSSSLQGANTGELFF.

The J gene is TRBJ1-2, the V gene TRBV15; D not certain. The length of the CDR3 is 15 residues. Germline assignment: CDR1 LNHNV and CDR2 YYDKDF (reference sequence). V was cut by 3 bases and J by 8 bases, with 19 bases left in between. The CDR3 here is CATSRDRVVASGYTF. The CDR3 bases are TGTGCCACCAGCAGGGATCGGGTTGTCGCTTCGGGCTACACCTTC.

This clone was detected only once. The chain uses TRBV7-4 and TRBJ1-3; 7 bases match TRBD1. Trimming took 5 bases from V and 1 from J; bases not matched to a gene: 14. Germline CDR1 SGHVT, CDR2 SQSDAQ. The CDR3 is 18 amino acids. The CDR3 DNA sequence: TGTGCCAGCAGCCCAGAATTCCGGGACAGCTTTTCTGGAAACACCATATATTTT. Translated: CASSPEFRDSFSGNTIYF.

The chain combines TRBV4-2 with TRBJ1-4, with D perhaps TRBD1 (6 bases). CDR3 size: 16 residues. V was cut by 0 bases and J by 8 bases, with 16 bases left in between. CDR1 and CDR2 from the germline V gene are LGHNA and YNFKEQ. CDR3 loop: CASSQDPEGVQEKLFF. The CDR3 region has the DNA TGTGCCAGCAGCCAAGACCCAGAGGGGGTACAGGAAAAACTGTTTTTT.

The V and J genes are TRBV13 and TRBJ1-2; possibly TRBD1 for D (6 bases). The V gene's germline CDR1 is PRHDT and CDR2 FYEKMQ (reference sequence). The CDR3 is 13 amino acids. Deletions cut 4 bases from V and 9 bases from J, with 15 bases between. The CDR3 region is CASSYGQIGRYTF. DNA for the CDR3: TGTGCCAGCAGCTATGGACAGATAGGACGCTACACCTTC.

The chain employs TRBV10-3 and TRBJ1-2; 9 bases align to TRBD1. J was trimmed by 0 bases and V by 6 bases; bases with no gene match: 8. Germline V lookup: CDR1 ENHRY, CDR2 SYGVKD. The CDR3 consists of 16 residues. DNA for the CDR3: TGTGCCATCAGATCAGGGACAGGGCAAGCTAACTATGGCTACACCTTC. This translates into CAIRSGTGQANYGYTF.

The chain joins TRBV30 to TRBJ2-5; TRBD2 matches at 8 bases. Germline V gene sequence: CDR1 GTSNPN, CDR2 SVGIG (reference sequence). The CDR3 spans 13 residues. Unmatched junction bases numbered 6, after V lost 4 bases and J lost 5 bases. The CDR3 spells CAWNREGRETQYF. CDR3 DNA sequence: TGTGCCTGGAACCGGGAGGGCCGGGAGACCCAGTACTTC.

This clone is a singleton in its sample. The rearrangement joins TRBV4-2 to TRBJ2-1; 8 bases agree with TRBD1. There are 17 residues in the CDR3. The V and J ends lost 1 base and 5 bases, in that order; junction bases with no gene match: 10. Germline CDR1 LGHNA, CDR2 YNFKEQ. CDR3 DNA: TGTGCCAGCAGCCAAGTTGACAGGGGCTCTCGAAACAATGAGCAGTTCTTC. Translating it yields CASSQVDRGSRNNEQFF.

V gene TRBV5-1 combines with J gene TRBJ1-1; 10 positions match TRBD1. This CDR3 is built from 16 residues. The germline V gene has CDR1 SGHRS and CDR2 YFSETQ. V shed 3 bases and J 0 bases; nucleotides not matched to a gene: 5. The CDR3 DNA reads as TGCGCCAGCAGCTATGGGACAGGGGTAATGAACACTGAAGCTTTCTTT. Translated, it gives CASSYGTGVMNTEAFF.

V gene TRBV11-1 combines with J gene TRBJ2-1; D is ambiguous. The CDR3 is made up of 16 amino acids. CDR1 is SGHAT and CDR2 is FQDESV in the germline V gene (reference sequence). Trimming pared 5 bases from V and 6 bases from J, leaving 20 bases between. In DNA, the CDR3 is TGTGCCAGCAGCCTCCTAATCCACCCTGCCGCCAATGAGCAGTTCTTC. Translating it yields CASSLLIHPAANEQFF.

The CDR3 region has the DNA TGTGCCAGCAGCTTACTCGGGGGAGGAGTCGGCTACGAGCAGTACTTC. Protein: CASSLLGGGVGYEQYF. V and J are TRBV7-3 and TRBJ2-7; TRBD2 might be the D (6 bases). From germline, CDR1 is SGHTA and CDR2 FQGTGA. This CDR3 comprises 16 residues. The V end lost 2 bases, the J end lost 3 bases, and 17 bases lay between the germline ends.

This chain joins TRBV27 and TRBJ2-1; 9 nucleotides agree with TRBD2. The CDR3 loop spans 14 amino acids. The V gene's germline CDR1 is MNHEY and CDR2 SMNVEV (reference sequence). The V gene end was trimmed by 7 bases and the J gene end by 8 bases; junction bases not matched to a gene: 9. CDR3 protein: CASTTTTSGHEQFF. Here the CDR3 DNA reads TGTGCCAGCACTACTACGACTAGCGGCCATGAGCAGTTCTTC.

V is TRBV18 and J is TRBJ1-2; D unresolved. The germline V gene encodes CDR1 KGHSH and CDR2 LQKENI. V was clipped by 5 bases and J by 4 bases, with 11 bases between them. The CDR3 extends over 13 amino acids. The CDR3 loop is CASSSAEGYGYTF. Written as DNA, the CDR3 is TGTGCCAGCTCATCAGCCGAGGGCTATGGCTACACCTTC.

The chain employs TRBV7-2 and TRBJ2-7; 7 bases match TRBD2. The length of the CDR3 is 13 residues. Germline CDR1 and CDR2: SGHTA and FQGNSA. V trimming: 5 bases; J trimming: 5 bases; junction bases outside the gene matches: 6. CDR3: CASSTGAGDEQYF. The CDR3 nucleotides read TGTGCCAGCAGCACCGGTGCGGGGGACGAGCAGTACTTC.

This chain links TRBV19 with TRBJ1-1; D gene uncertain. The CDR3 covers 13 residues. V lost 8 bases and J lost 5, with 15 bases in between. The germline V gene has CDR1 LNHDA and CDR2 SQIVND (reference sequence). The CDR3 DNA reads as TGTGCCAGTCCCCCCCCATCGGGGACTGAAGCTTTCTTT. Protein sequence: CASPPPSGTEAFF.

Written as DNA, the CDR3 is TGTGCCAGCAGGAGACAGGGTTTCAATGAGCAGTTCTTC. Encoded protein: CASRRQGFNEQFF. This sequence joins TRBV6-1 and TRBJ2-1; 7 nucleotides match TRBD1. Trimming cost V 6 bases and J 6 bases; bases outside gene matches: 5. Germline V gene lookup returns CDR1 MNHNS and CDR2 SASEGT. The CDR3 has 13 amino acids.

This chain connects TRBV18 to TRBJ2-2; D is unresolved. Germline V gene data show CDR1 as KGHSH and CDR2 as LQKENI. This CDR3 has 14 amino acids. The V gene lost 3 bases and the J gene lost 1 base, with 6 bases spanning the gap. The CDR3 region is CASSPTVNTGELFF. The CDR3 nucleotides are TGTGCCAGCTCACCTACTGTGAACACCGGGGAGCTGTTTTTT.

The genes are TRBV25-1 and TRBJ1-2; D is uncertain. The V end lost 3 bases, the J end lost 3 bases, and 11 bases lay between the germline ends. Per the germline V gene, CDR1 is MGHDK and CDR2 is SYGVNS. The length of the CDR3 is 14 residues. CDR3 sequence (DNA): TGTGCCAGCAGTGATGGGAGATGGGACTATGGCTACACCTTC. Translated, it gives CASSDGRWDYGYTF.

The J gene is TRBJ1-1, the V gene TRBV7-9; D uncertain. Trimming removed 5 bases at V and 1 base at J, with 14 bases between. The CDR3 has 15 residues. Germline CDR1 reads SEHNR; CDR2 reads FQNEAQ (reference sequence). CDR3 protein: CASSLISGPNTEAFF. In nucleotides, the CDR3 is TGTGCCAGCAGCCTCATCAGCGGACCGAACACTGAAGCTTTCTTT.

The V and J genes are TRBV7-9 and TRBJ2-1; no definite D call. Germline CDR1 and CDR2: SEHNR and FQNEAQ (reference sequence). This CDR3 has 12 amino acids. The V end lost 1 base, the J end lost 9 bases, and 7 bases lay between the germline ends. The CDR3 DNA reads TGTGCCAGCAGCTTAGATCGTATTGAGCAGTTCTTC. Its translation is CASSLDRIEQFF.

The rearrangement links TRBV6-4 to TRBJ1-5; 7 positions agree with TRBD1. The CDR3 totals 15 residues. Germline V gene data show CDR1 as MRHNA and CDR2 as SNTAGT. V trimming: 10 bases; J trimming: 3 bases; junction bases outside the gene matches: 12. In DNA form, the CDR3 reads TGTGCCACCCCCCGGGGTGACAGGGCCAATCAGCCCCAGCATTTT. Protein product: CATPRGDRANQPQHF.